The T cell receptor (beta chain) described here comes from a study of blood T cells in healthy people across ages. Combining a sample-barcoded 5' primer with a J-beta primer mix, a second PCR ran for about 7 to 11 cycles. TCRdb reprocessed the 5' RACE reads with MiXCR, giving one entry per CDR3 protein. Of some 370,000 distinct CDR3 sequences in the sample, roughly half were seen once. Regarding this clonotype: Its antigen is unidentified.

CDR3 size: 14 residues. Germline V gives CDR1 LGHDT, CDR2 YNNKEL (reference sequence). V was pared by 4 bases and J by 11 bases, with 20 bases between. General study points: One million T cells yielded diversity estimates that were considered underestimates. Reliance upon unsorted PBMCs precluded definitive naive versus antigen-experienced comparison. In these data, TCR beta diversity tracked strongly with naive T cell percentage. Greater diversity and more naive CD4+ cells were seen in long-lived donors than in aged donors.

The chain recombines TRBV3-1 with TRBJ2-5, with D possibly matching TRBD2 (7 bases). The clonotype originates from a man aged 60-69 years in good health. Sequencing was done on a sample of blood. CDR3 sequence: CASSPTQGGGEQYF. As DNA, the CDR3 is TGTGCCAGCAGCCCCACACAGGGAGGGGGTGAGCAGTACTTC.